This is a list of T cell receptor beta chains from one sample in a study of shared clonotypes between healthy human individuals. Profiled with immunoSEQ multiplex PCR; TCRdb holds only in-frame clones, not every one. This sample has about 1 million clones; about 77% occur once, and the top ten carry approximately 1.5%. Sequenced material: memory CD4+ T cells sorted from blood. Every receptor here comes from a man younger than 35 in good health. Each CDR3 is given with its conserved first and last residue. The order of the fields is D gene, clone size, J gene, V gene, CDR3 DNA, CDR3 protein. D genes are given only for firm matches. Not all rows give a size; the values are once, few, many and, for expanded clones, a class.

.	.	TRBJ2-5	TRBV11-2	TGTGCCAGCAGCAAAGGGGGAAAGGGGGGACAAGAGACCCAGTACTTC	CASSKGGKGGQETQYF
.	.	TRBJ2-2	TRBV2	TGTGCCAGCAGTGTGGTCAGGACGAACACCGGGGAGCTGTTTTTT	CASSVVRTNTGELFF
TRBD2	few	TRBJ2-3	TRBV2	TGTGCCAGCAGTGAAGCTAAAAGCGGGGGGTTCACAGATACGCAGTATTTT	CASSEAKSGGFTDTQYF
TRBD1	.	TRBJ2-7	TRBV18	TGTGCCAGCTCACCCCCCGGACAGGGGGCTGGGGAGCAGTACTTC	CASSPPGQGAGEQYF
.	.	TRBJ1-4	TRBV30	TGTGCCTGGAGCTCCGGGACCCTAACTAATGAAAAACTGTTTTTT	CAWSSGTLTNEKLFF
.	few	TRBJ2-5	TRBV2	TGTGCCAGCGCCATAGCGGAGACCCAGTACTTC	CASAIAETQYF
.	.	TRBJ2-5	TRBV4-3	TGCGCCAGCAGCCGGAGCGGGTCTAACGGGGAGACCCAGTACTTC	CASSRSGSNGETQYF
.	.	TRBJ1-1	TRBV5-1	TGCGCCAGCAGTTACGACCGGAACACTGAAGCTTTCTTT	CASSYDRNTEAFF
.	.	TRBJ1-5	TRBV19	TGTGCCAGTAGCCGACAGATCTATCAGCCCCAGCATTTT	CASSRQIYQPQHF
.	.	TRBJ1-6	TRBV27	TGTGCCAGCAGCTTACCGCCGGGGCGCGGGGGATCACCCCTCCACTTT	CASSLPPGRGGSPLHF
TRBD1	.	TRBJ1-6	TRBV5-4	TGTGCCAGCAGCCGGACAGGGTTTACGTCCTATAATTCACCCCTCCACTTT	CASSRTGFTSYNSPLHF
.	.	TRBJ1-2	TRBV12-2	TGTGCAAGTCGCCCTCGGGACAGGCCCCACCTCTATGGCTACACCTTC	CASRPRDRPHLYGYTF
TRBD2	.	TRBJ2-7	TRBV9	TGTGCCAGCAGCGTAGGCGGGGGGAACGAGCAGTACTTC	CASSVGGGNEQYF
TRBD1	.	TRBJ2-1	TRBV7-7	TGTGCTAGCAGCTTAGGGGACAGGGCCTCCAATGAGCAGTTCTTC	CASSLGDRASNEQFF
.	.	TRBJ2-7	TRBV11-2	TGTGCCAGCAGCTCGTTAATACTCCCCCACGAGCAGTACTTC	CASSSLILPHEQYF
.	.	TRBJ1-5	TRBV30	TGTGCCTGGAGTCCGGGGGCAGGGAATCAGCCCCAGCATTTT	CAWSPGAGNQPQHF
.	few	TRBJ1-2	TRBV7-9	TGTGCCAGCAGCTTAGGGACTTCCTATGGCTACACCTTC	CASSLGTSYGYTF
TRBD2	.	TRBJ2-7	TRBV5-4	TGTGCCAGCAGCCCGGGGGGGGTTTACGAGCAGTACTTC	CASSPGGVYEQYF
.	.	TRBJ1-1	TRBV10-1	TGCGCCAGCAGTTTAGGGGCAGGCACTGAAGCTTTCTTT	CASSLGAGTEAFF
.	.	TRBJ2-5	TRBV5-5	TGTGCCAGCAGCTCCGGAGTTTGGGAGACCCAGTACTTC	CASSSGVWETQYF
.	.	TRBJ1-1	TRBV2	TGTGCCAGCTTAGCACAGAAGCCGCCGACTTTCTTT	CASLAQKPPTFF
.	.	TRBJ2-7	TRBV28	TGTGCCAGCAGGCCTCCCACGAGCAGTTCCTACGAGCAGTACTTC	CASRPPTSSSYEQYF
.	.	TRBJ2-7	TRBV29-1	TGCAGCGGAATGGGGCCTTACTCCTACGAGCAGTACTTC	CSGMGPYSYEQYF
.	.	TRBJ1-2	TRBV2	TGTGCCAGCAGTGAAGAAGGGTGGTATGGCTACACCTTC	CASSEEGWYGYTF
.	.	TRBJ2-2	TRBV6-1	TGTGCCAGCTTCCCACTAGCGAACACCGGGGAGCTGTTTTTT	CASFPLANTGELFF
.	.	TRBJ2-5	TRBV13	TGTGCCAGCAGTCCACGAGTAGGAGAGACCCAGTACTTC	CASSPRVGETQYF
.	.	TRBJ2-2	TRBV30	TGTGCCTGGAGGGCTTTTCAGGGAAGGGGCGGGGAGCTGTTTTTT	CAWRAFQGRGGELFF
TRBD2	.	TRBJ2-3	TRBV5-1	TGCGCCAGCAGCTTGCACCCGGGAGGAGATACGCAGTATTTT	CASSLHPGGDTQYF
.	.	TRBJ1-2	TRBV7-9	TGTGCCAGCAGCCCAAAGGCTGGGACTCAAGGCTACACCTTC	CASSPKAGTQGYTF
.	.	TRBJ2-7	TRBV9	TGTGCCAGCAGCCCTGGGGTCGTCGGCGAGCAGTACTTC	CASSPGVVGEQYF
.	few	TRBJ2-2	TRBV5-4	TGTGCCAGCAGCTTGGGGGGGGACTCCACCGGGGAGCTGTTTTTT	CASSLGGDSTGELFF
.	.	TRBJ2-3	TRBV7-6	TGTGCCAGCAGCTTCCTCGGGGCCACAGATACGCAGTATTTT	CASSFLGATDTQYF
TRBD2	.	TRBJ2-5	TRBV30	TGTGCCTGGAGTAGGGGACTAGCGGGAGGGGGCGAGACCCAGTACTTC	CAWSRGLAGGGETQYF